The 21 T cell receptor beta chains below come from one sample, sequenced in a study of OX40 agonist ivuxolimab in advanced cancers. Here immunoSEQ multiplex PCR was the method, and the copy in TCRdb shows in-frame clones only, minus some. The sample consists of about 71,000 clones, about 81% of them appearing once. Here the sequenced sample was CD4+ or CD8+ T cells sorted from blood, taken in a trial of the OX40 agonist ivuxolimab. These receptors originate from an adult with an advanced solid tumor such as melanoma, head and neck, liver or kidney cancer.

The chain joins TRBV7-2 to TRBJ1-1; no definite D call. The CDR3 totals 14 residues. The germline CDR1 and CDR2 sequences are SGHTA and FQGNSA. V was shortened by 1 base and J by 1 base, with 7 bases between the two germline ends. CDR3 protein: CASSLDGPNTEAFF. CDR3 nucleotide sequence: TGTGCCAGCAGCTTAGATGGACCGAACACTGAAGCTTTCTTT.

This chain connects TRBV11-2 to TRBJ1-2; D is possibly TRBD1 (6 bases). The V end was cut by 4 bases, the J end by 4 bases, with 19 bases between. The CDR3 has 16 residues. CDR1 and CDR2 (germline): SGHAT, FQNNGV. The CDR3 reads CASSSRAPQGLYGYTF. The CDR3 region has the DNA TGTGCCAGCAGCTCGCGGGCTCCCCAGGGGCTCTATGGCTACACCTTC.

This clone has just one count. CDR3 amino acids: CSARGGRAFF. In DNA form, the CDR3 reads TGCAGTGCTAGAGGGGGGCGAGCTTTCTTT. V usage is TRBV20-1 and J usage is TRBJ1-1; TRBD1 is a possible D gene (6 bases). This CDR3 contains 10 residues. Germline-derived CDR1 and CDR2 are DFQATT and SNEGSKA (reference sequence). Deletions cut 1 base from V and 10 bases from J, with 7 bases between.

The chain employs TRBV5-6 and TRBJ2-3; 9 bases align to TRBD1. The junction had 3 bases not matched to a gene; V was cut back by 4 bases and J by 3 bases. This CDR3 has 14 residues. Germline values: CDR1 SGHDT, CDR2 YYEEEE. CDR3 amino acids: CASSDGQGTDTQYF. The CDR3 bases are TGTGCCAGCAGCGACGGACAGGGGACAGATACGCAGTATTTT.

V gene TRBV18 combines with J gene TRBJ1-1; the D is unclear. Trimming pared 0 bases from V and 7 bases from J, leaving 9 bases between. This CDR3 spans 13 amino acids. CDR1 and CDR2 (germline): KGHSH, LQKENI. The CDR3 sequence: CASSPPSDREAFF. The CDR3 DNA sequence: TGTGCCAGCTCACCACCCTCGGACCGTGAAGCTTTCTTT.

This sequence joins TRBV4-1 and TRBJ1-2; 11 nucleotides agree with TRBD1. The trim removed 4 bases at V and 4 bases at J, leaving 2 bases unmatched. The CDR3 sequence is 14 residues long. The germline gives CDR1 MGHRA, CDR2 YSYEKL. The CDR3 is CASSRTGGGYGYTF. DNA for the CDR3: TGCGCCAGCAGCCGGACAGGGGGCGGCTATGGCTACACCTTC.

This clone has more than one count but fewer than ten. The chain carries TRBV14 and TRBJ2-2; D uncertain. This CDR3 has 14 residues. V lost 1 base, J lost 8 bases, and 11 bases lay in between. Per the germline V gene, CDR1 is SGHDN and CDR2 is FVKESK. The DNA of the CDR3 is TGTGCCAGCAGCCAAGGGGGTTATGGAGGGGAGCTGTTTTTT. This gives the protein CASSQGGYGGELFF. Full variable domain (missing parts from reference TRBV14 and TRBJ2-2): EAGVTQFPSHSVIEKGQTVTLRCDPISGHDNLYWYRRVMGKEIKFLLHFVKESKQDESGMPNNRFLAERTGGTYSTLKVQPAELEDSGVYFCASSQGGYGGELFFGEGSRLTVL.

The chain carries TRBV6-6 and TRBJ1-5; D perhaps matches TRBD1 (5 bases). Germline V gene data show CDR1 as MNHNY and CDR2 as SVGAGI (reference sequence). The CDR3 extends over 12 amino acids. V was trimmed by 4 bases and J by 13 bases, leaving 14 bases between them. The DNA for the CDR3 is TGTGCCAGCAGTTTCCAAGATGAGGGGCAGCATTTT. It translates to CASSFQDEGQHF.

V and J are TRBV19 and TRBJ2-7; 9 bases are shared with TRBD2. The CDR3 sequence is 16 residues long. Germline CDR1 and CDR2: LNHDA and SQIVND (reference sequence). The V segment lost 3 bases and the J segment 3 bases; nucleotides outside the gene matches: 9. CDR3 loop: CASSIMTSGALYEQYF. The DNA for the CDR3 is TGTGCCAGTAGTATTATGACTAGCGGAGCACTCTACGAGCAGTACTTC.

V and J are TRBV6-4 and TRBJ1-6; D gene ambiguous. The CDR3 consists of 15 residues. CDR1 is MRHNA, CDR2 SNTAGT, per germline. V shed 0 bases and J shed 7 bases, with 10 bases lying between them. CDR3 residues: CASSDSSFGNSPLHF. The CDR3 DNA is TGTGCCAGCAGTGACTCCAGTTTCGGCAATTCACCCCTCCACTTT.

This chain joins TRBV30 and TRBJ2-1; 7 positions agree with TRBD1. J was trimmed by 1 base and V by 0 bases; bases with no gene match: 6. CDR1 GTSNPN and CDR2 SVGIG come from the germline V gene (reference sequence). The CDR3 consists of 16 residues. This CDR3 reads CAWSVRGSVSYNEQFF. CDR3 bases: TGTGCCTGGAGTGTCAGGGGGTCAGTGTCCTACAATGAGCAGTTCTTC.

DNA of the CDR3: TGTGCCAGTAGTATAGATCATCAGGGAATCGGGGAGCTGTTTTTT. The encoded protein is CASSIDHQGIGELFF. The rearrangement links TRBV19 to TRBJ2-2; maybe TRBD1 (5 bases). CDR1 and CDR2 (germline): LNHDA, SQIVND (reference sequence). The CDR3 runs 15 residues. Deletions cut 0 bases from V and 7 bases from J, with 12 bases between.

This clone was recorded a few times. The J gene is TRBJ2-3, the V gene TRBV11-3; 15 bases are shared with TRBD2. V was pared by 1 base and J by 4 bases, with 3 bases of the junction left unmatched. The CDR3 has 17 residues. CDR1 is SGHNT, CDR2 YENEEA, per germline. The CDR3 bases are TGTGCCAGCAGCTTAGTTAGGACTAGCGGGGGGGCAGATACGCAGTATTTT. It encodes CASSLVRTSGGADTQYF.

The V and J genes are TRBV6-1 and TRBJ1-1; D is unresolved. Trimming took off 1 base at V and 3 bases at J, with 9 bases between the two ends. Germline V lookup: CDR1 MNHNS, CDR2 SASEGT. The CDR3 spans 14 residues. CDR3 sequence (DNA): TGTGCCAGCAGTGAAGAACAGTTTGACACTGAAGCTTTCTTT. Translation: CASSEEQFDTEAFF.

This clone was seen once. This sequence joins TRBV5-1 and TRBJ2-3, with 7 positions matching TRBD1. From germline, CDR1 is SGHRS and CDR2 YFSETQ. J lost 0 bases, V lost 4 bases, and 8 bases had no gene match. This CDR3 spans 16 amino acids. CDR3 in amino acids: CASSLGQALSTDTQYF. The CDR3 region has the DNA TGCGCCAGCAGCCTTGGACAGGCCCTGAGCACAGATACGCAGTATTTT.

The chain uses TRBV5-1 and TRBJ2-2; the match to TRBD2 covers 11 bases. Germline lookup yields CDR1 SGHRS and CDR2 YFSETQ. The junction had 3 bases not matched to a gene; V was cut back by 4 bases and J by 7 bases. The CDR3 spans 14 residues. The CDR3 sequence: CASSLLAGGGELFF. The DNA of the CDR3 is TGCGCCAGCAGCCTGCTAGCGGGAGGCGGGGAGCTGTTTTTT.

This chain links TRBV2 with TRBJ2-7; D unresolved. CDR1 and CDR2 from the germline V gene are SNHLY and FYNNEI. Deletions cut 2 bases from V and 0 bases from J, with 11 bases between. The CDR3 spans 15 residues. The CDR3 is CASSERLQSSYEQYF. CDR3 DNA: TGTGCCAGCAGTGAAAGGCTGCAAAGCTCCTACGAGCAGTACTTC.

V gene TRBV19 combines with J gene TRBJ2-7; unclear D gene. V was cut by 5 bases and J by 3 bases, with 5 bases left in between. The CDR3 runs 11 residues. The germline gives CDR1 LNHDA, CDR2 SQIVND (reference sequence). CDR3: CASSGFYEQYF. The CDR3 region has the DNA TGTGCCAGTAGTGGGTTCTACGAGCAGTACTTC. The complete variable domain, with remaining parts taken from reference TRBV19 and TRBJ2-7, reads DGGITQSPKYLFRKEGQNVTLSCEQNLNHDAMYWYRQDPGQGLRLIYYSQIVNDFQKGDIAEGYSVSREKKESFPLTVTSAQKNPTAFYLCASSGFYEQYFGPGTRLTVT.

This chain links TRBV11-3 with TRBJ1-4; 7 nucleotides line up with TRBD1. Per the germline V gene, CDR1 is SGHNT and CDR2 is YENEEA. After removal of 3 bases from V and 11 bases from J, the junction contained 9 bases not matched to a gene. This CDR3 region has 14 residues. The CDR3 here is CASSLRLQGKKLFF. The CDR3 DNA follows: TGTGCCAGCAGCTTGCGACTACAGGGGAAGAAACTGTTTTTT.

CDR3 in amino acids: CAIRPARGTSTDTQYF. Written as DNA, the CDR3 is TGTGCCATCAGGCCAGCCCGGGGCACCAGCACAGATACGCAGTATTTT. V and J are TRBV10-3 and TRBJ2-3; tentatively, D is TRBD1 or TRBD2 (5 bases each). The CDR3 spans 16 residues. The germline CDR1 and CDR2 sequences are ENHRY and SYGVKD. Between the trimmed V and J ends, which lost 6 bases and 0 bases, there was a span of 16 bases.

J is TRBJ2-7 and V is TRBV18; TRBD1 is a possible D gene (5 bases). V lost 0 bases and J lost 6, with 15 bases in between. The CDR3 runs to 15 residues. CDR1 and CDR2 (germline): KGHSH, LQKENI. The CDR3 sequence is CASSPPATATTEQYF. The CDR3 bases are TGTGCCAGCTCACCACCCGCGACAGCCACTACCGAGCAGTACTTC.